This is a list of T cell receptor beta chains from one sample in a study of T cells after yellow fever vaccination. One entry per CDR3 protein results from TCRdb running MiXCR on the 5' RACE reads. The data show around 26,000 distinct CDR3 sequences, 3.4% seen once. The sample was PBMCs, either bulk or a sorted T-cell subset (CD4+, CD8+, memory, or dextramer-sorted; not recorded which), taken about 41 days after the first yellow fever vaccination. These receptors all stem from a man aged 18 to 29 who received the YFV17D yellow fever vaccine. CDR3s include the opening cysteine and the closing phenylalanine or tryptophan. The D gene is left open where the match is weak. Expanded clones get a size class; other rows say once, few or many, or leave the size out.

V gene,J gene,clone size,D gene,CDR3 protein,CDR3 DNA
TRBV4-2,TRBJ1-2,NA,NA,CASSPGRSGYTF,TGTGCCAGCAGCCCGGGGCGCAGTGGCTACACCTTC
TRBV18,TRBJ2-3,many,NA,CASSPTPPDTQYF,TGTGCCAGCTCACCAACACCCCCAGATACGCAGTATTTT
TRBV7-2,TRBJ2-6,NA,NA,CASSHSDGTNVLTF,TGTGCCAGCAGCCACAGCGATGGGACCAACGTCCTGACTTTC
TRBV7-3,TRBJ2-2,many,NA,CASSYQSGQNTGELFF,TGTGCCAGCAGCTACCAGAGCGGTCAGAACACCGGGGAGCTGTTTTTT
TRBV5-6,TRBJ2-5,medium-sized,NA,CASSRTKGGPQETQYF,TGTGCCAGCAGCCGTACTAAGGGGGGCCCTCAAGAGACCCAGTACTTC
TRBV7-2,TRBJ2-7,many,NA,CASSFRVEQYF,TGTGCCAGCAGCTTCAGGGTCGAGCAGTACTTC
TRBV7-3,TRBJ2-1,many,NA,CASSLLVGEQFF,TGTGCCAGCAGCCTCTTGGTTGGGGAGCAGTTCTTC
TRBV3-1,TRBJ1-1,many,NA,CASSQSGAGAFF,TGTGCCAGCAGCCAAAGTGGTGCTGGGGCTTTCTTT
TRBV4-1,TRBJ2-4,many,TRBD1,CASSQGQGEDIQYF,TGCGCCAGCAGCCAGGGACAGGGGGAGGACATTCAGTACTTC
TRBV28,TRBJ2-2,many,NA,CASSLFKGELFF,TGTGCCAGCAGTTTATTCAAAGGGGAGCTGTTTTTT
TRBV19,TRBJ1-6,many,NA,CASSMGDNSYNSPLHF,TGTGCCAGTAGTATGGGGGATAACTCCTATAATTCACCCCTCCACTTT
TRBV29-1,TRBJ2-2,many,TRBD1,CSVEVYGTATNTGELFF,TGCAGCGTTGAAGTGTACGGGACAGCCACGAACACCGGGGAGCTGTTTTTT
TRBV5-1,TRBJ2-3,medium-sized,TRBD2,CASSATSGGSTDTQYF,TGCGCCAGCAGCGCCACTAGCGGGGGTTCCACAGATACGCAGTATTTT
TRBV5-1,TRBJ2-1,medium-sized,TRBD1,CASGWTGGSGEQFF,TGCGCCAGCGGATGGACAGGGGGTTCTGGTGAGCAGTTCTTC
TRBV5-1,TRBJ2-7,many,NA,CASSLAVGVRYEQYF,TGCGCCAGCAGCTTGGCGGTGGGAGTTCGTTACGAGCAGTACTTC
TRBV5-5,TRBJ2-2,many,NA,CASSFELNTGELFF,TGTGCCAGCAGCTTTGAGCTGAACACCGGGGAGCTGTTTTTT
TRBV20-1,TRBJ2-1,many,TRBD2,CSAGTSGGAGNEQFF,TGCAGTGCTGGGACTAGCGGGGGGGCCGGCAATGAGCAGTTCTTC
TRBV9,TRBJ2-7,NA,NA,CASPGFYEQYF,TGTGCCAGCCCAGGCTTCTACGAGCAGTACTTC
TRBV7-2,TRBJ2-5,many,NA,CASSLGGGAETQYF,TGTGCCAGCAGCTTAGGCGGGGGCGCAGAGACCCAGTACTTC
TRBV12-3/TRBV12-4,TRBJ2-7,many,NA,CASSLAQRAEEQYF,TGTGCCAGCAGTTTAGCGCAAAGGGCGGAGGAGCAGTACTTC
TRBV12-3/TRBV12-4,TRBJ2-7,many,NA,CASSPLTSGSEQYF,TGTGCCAGCAGTCCCCTGACCTCGGGGAGCGAGCAGTACTTC
TRBV5-1,TRBJ1-2,many,NA,CASSFRERRGYTF,TGCGCCAGCAGCTTCCGGGAGCGACGGGGCTACACCTTC
TRBV4-2,TRBJ1-2,many,NA,CASSQEGGGYGYTF,TGTGCCAGCAGCCAAGAGGGGGGCGGCTATGGCTACACCTTC
TRBV12-3/TRBV12-4,TRBJ2-3,medium-sized,TRBD1,CASSPRTGVADTQYF,TGTGCCAGCAGTCCCCGGACAGGGGTGGCAGATACGCAGTATTTT
TRBV18,TRBJ2-2,many,NA,CASSRSFGTGELFF,TGTGCCAGCTCACGTTCCTTTGGAACCGGGGAGCTGTTTTTT
TRBV4-3,TRBJ1-1,many,NA,CASSQDPGSGSNTEAFF,TGCGCCAGCAGCCAAGATCCGGGGTCAGGGTCGAACACTGAAGCTTTCTTT
TRBV7-6,TRBJ2-1,many,NA,CASSPGQGSYNEQFF,TGTGCCAGCAGCCCGGGCCAAGGCTCCTACAATGAGCAGTTCTTC
TRBV3-1,TRBJ2-7,many,NA,CASSQARGEQYF,TGTGCCAGCAGCCAGGCCCGGGGCGAGCAGTACTTC
TRBV18,TRBJ2-1,many,TRBD2,CASSSSGGSYNEQFF,TGTGCCAGCTCATCTAGCGGGGGGTCTTACAATGAGCAGTTCTTC
TRBV7-9,TRBJ2-2,many,NA,CASSFYRTGELFF,TGTGCCAGCAGCTTCTATCGTACCGGGGAGCTGTTTTTT
TRBV11-2,TRBJ2-4,many,TRBD1,CASSLEEFGTGIGGAKNIQYF,TGTGCCAGCAGCTTAGAGGAGTTTGGGACAGGAATAGGGGGAGCCAAAAACATTCAGTACTTC
TRBV19,TRBJ1-5,NA,NA,CASSSAPRGRGNQPQHF,TGTGCCAGTAGTAGTGCCCCACGGGGGCGAGGGAATCAGCCCCAGCATTTT
TRBV7-6,TRBJ1-1,many,NA,CASSTGPLHTEAFF,TGTGCCAGCAGCACCGGTCCCCTCCACACTGAAGCTTTCTTT
TRBV2,TRBJ2-3,many,NA,CASSELLSTDTQYF,TGTGCCAGCAGTGAATTGCTGAGCACAGATACGCAGTATTTT
TRBV5-1,TRBJ1-1,few,NA,CASSQGTANTEAFF,TGCGCCAGCAGCCAAGGGACCGCGAACACTGAAGCTTTCTTT
TRBV7-2,TRBJ1-1,many,NA,CASSSYGTVNTEAFF,TGTGCCAGCAGCTCCTACGGGACGGTGAACACTGAAGCTTTCTTT
TRBV5-1,TRBJ2-3,many,NA,CATKSTGDGTDTQYF,TGCGCCACCAAATCGACAGGAGACGGAACAGATACGCAGTATTTT
TRBV7-8,TRBJ2-3,many,NA,CASSPGLSTDTQYF,TGTGCCAGCAGCCCGGGGCTGAGCACAGATACGCAGTATTTT
TRBV5-5,TRBJ1-5,many,NA,CASSLDSLDQPQHF,TGTGCCAGCAGCCTGGACAGTTTAGATCAGCCCCAGCATTTT
TRBV28,TRBJ1-2,many,NA,CASRKPGADGYTF,TGTGCCAGCAGGAAACCGGGAGCAGATGGCTACACCTTC
TRBV7-2,TRBJ1-2,many,NA,CASSLMAGGYTF,TGTGCCAGCAGCTTAATGGCGGGTGGCTACACCTTC
TRBV7-6,TRBJ2-5,many,TRBD2,CASGNGGAETQYF,TGTGCGAGCGGGAACGGCGGGGCAGAGACCCAGTACTTC
TRBV5-1,TRBJ1-2,many,TRBD1,CASSYFPPGQCDYGYTF,TGCGCCAGCAGCTATTTCCCCCCGGGACAGTGCGACTATGGCTACACCTTC
TRBV12-3/TRBV12-4,TRBJ2-3,many,TRBD1,CASSSTGGADTQYF,TGTGCCAGCAGCTCTACAGGGGGCGCAGATACGCAGTATTTT
TRBV25-1,TRBJ2-1,many,TRBD2,CASSPAGAGNEQFF,TGTGCCAGCAGTCCAGCGGGGGCGGGGAATGAGCAGTTCTTC
TRBV5-1,TRBJ2-1,many,NA,CASTLVISTSYNEQFF,TGCGCCAGCACCCTGGTGATATCTACCTCCTACAATGAGCAGTTCTTC
TRBV5-1,TRBJ1-1,many,NA,CASSPPIGTEAFF,TGCGCCAGCAGCCCGCCTATCGGCACTGAAGCTTTCTTT
TRBV5-1,TRBJ2-3,many,TRBD2,CASSLASGGPDTQYF,TGCGCCAGCAGCTTGGCTAGCGGGGGCCCCGATACGCAGTATTTT